These 30 T cell receptor beta chains were all obtained from the same sample, sequenced in a study of T cell repertoires in cytomegalovirus infection. TCRdb used MiXCR to reprocess the reads, holding one entry per CDR3 protein. There are approximately 730,000 distinct CDR3 sequences in the sample; 25% to 30% occur only once, and under 15% lies in the top ten. Their antigens are not known. The sequenced sample was cultured CD8+ T cells from PBMCs, obtained from culture after CMV antigen stimulation. These receptors came from a human donor in good health (CMV status not recorded). Some clones in this sample may be carry-over from other donors' samples.

The rearrangement joins TRBV28 to TRBJ2-7; D may match TRBD1 or TRBD2 (5 bases each). Germline loops: CDR1 MDHEN, CDR2 SYDVKM. The CDR3 contains 16 residues. Trimming shortened V by 3 bases and J by 3 bases, and 18 bases separated the two germline ends. CDR3 loop: CASSFESGPGFYEQYV. The CDR3, as DNA: TGTGCCAGCAGTTTCGAATCGGGACCCGGGTTCTACGAGCAGTACGTC.

The J gene is TRBJ2-1, the V gene TRBV6-5; TRBD1 aligns across 9 bases. CDR1 and CDR2 (germline): MNHEY, SVGAGI. This CDR3 has 13 amino acids. Losses at the gene ends were 8 bases for V and 10 bases for J; bases not matched to a gene: 9. The CDR3 DNA is TGTGCCAGCCGGGACAGGGATTGGTCCGAGCAGTTCTTC. As protein: CASRDRDWSEQFF.

This chain's CDR3 is CARSFDQGPSEAKNIQYF. In nucleotides, the CDR3 is TGTGCCAGAAGTTTTGATCAGGGACCTTCCGAAGCCAAAAACATTCAGTACTTC. This chain links TRBV5-3 with TRBJ2-4; either TRBD1 or TRBD2 may supply D (5 bases each). TRBV5-3 is an ORF, with its function uncertain. This CDR3 spans 18 amino acids. V was clipped by 5 bases and J by 0 bases, with 21 bases between them.

This clonotype was counted a few times. Here the CDR3 DNA reads TGTGCTAGTGGTTTGGACAGGGAGATCGGACAGGGCGATCAGCCCCAGCATTTT. Protein sequence: CASGLDREIGQGDQPQHF. The chain joins TRBV12-5 to TRBJ1-5, with 8 bases identical to TRBD1. V trimming: 1 base; J trimming: 5 bases; junction bases outside the gene matches: 13. Germline loops: CDR1 LGHNT, CDR2 FRNRAP. The CDR3 spans 18 residues.

This clonotype was seen more than once but under ten times. The genes are TRBV6-2 or TRBV6-3 and TRBJ2-5, with 13 positions matching TRBD2. Germline assignment: CDR1 MNHEY and CDR2 SVGEGT. V gave up 2 bases and J gave up 0 bases; unmatched junction bases: 0. The CDR3 has 16 residues. CDR3 coding DNA: TGTGCCAGCAGTTACGGGACTAGCGGGGACCAAGAGACCCAGTACTTC. This encodes CASSYGTSGDQETQYF.

The CDR3 DNA reads as TGTGCCAGCAGCATATTAGCGGGGATGGAAGAGACCCAGTACTTC. It yields the protein CASSILAGMEETQYF. V usage is TRBV11-2 and J usage is TRBJ2-5; 8 positions agree with TRBD2. CDR3 length: 15 residues. V gave up 5 bases and J gave up 3 bases; unmatched junction bases: 8. Germline V gene sequence: CDR1 SGHAT, CDR2 FQNNGV.

There are a few counts of this clonotype. This rearrangement joins TRBV7-9 to TRBJ2-1; perhaps TRBD1 as D (6 bases). The CDR3 extends over 15 amino acids. CDR1 is SEHNR, CDR2 FQNEAQ, per germline (reference sequence). The germline V and J ends were trimmed by 11 bases and 6 bases, with 23 bases remaining between them. CDR3 loop: CAGVTGTPVANEQFF. CDR3 DNA: TGTGCCGGTGTGACCGGGACACCCGTGGCCAATGAGCAGTTCTTC.

The chain couples TRBV7-8 to TRBJ1-2; 7 bases align to TRBD1. V was pared by 1 base and J by 1 base, with 6 bases of the junction left unmatched. The CDR3 is 16 amino acids. Germline CDR1 and CDR2: SGHVS and FQNEAQ. CDR3 sequence: CASSLDPTGSNYGYTF. The CDR3 nucleotides read TGTGCCAGCAGCTTAGACCCGACAGGGAGTAACTATGGCTACACCTTC.

This clonotype was counted many times. J is TRBJ2-1 and V is TRBV7-9; D gene unclear. Looked up from germline, CDR1 is SEHNR and CDR2 is FQNEAQ (reference sequence). Trimming left V 5 bases short and J 7 bases short, with 12 bases between. The CDR3 covers 13 residues. The CDR3: CASSLFLRNEQFF. CDR3 bases: TGTGCCAGCAGCCTGTTTTTACGGAATGAGCAGTTCTTC.

The chain links TRBV20-1 to TRBJ2-5, with TRBD1 matching over 8 bases. Germline V gives CDR1 DFQATT, CDR2 SNEGSKA (reference sequence). The CDR3 covers 15 residues. V was clipped by 5 bases and J by 4 bases; unmatched bases: 12. The CDR3 loop reads CSALSWTGRVETQYF. The CDR3 DNA sequence: TGCAGTGCTCTAAGCTGGACAGGGCGAGTAGAGACCCAGTACTTC.

Only a few counts were recorded for this clonotype. The CDR3 nucleotides read TGTGCCAGCAGTAAGAAGGGGGCGAGTCAGCCCCAGCATTTT. As protein: CASSKKGASQPQHF. The genes are TRBV25-1 and TRBJ1-5; 7 bases map to TRBD1. Germline values: CDR1 MGHDK, CDR2 SYGVNS. Unmatched junction bases numbered 7, after V lost 5 bases and J lost 6 bases. This CDR3 is built from 14 residues.

This clonotype has at least ten counts. This rearrangement joins TRBV7-8 to TRBJ2-6; 9 positions match TRBD2. V lost 4 bases and J lost 3; bases outside the gene matches: 4. This CDR3 has 16 amino acids. The germline CDR1 and CDR2 sequences are SGHVS and FQNEAQ. The CDR3 nucleotides are TGTGCCAGCAGCTCCAGAGCGGGGGGTGGGGCCAACGTCCTGACTTTC. Translating gives CASSSRAGGGANVLTF.

This sequence joins TRBV4-1 and TRBJ2-1; maybe TRBD2 (6 bases). The germline V and J ends were trimmed by 0 bases and 3 bases, with 12 bases remaining between them. CDR1 is MGHRA, CDR2 YSYEKL, per germline. The CDR3 covers 16 residues. This chain's CDR3 is CASSQDAGFSYNEQFF. The CDR3, as DNA: TGCGCCAGCAGCCAAGATGCGGGGTTCAGCTACAATGAGCAGTTCTTC.

J is TRBJ1-1 and V is TRBV10-3; a possible D gene is TRBD1 (5 bases). The CDR3 loop spans 13 amino acids. Per the germline V gene, CDR1 is ENHRY and CDR2 is SYGVKD. The V end was cut by 3 bases, the J end by 7 bases, with 12 bases between. The CDR3 loop reads CAISEAGILEAFF. CDR3 sequence (DNA): TGTGCCATCAGTGAAGCAGGGATCCTTGAAGCTTTCTTT.

The V call is TRBV23-1, the J call TRBJ2-5, with D perhaps matching TRBD1 (5 bases). TRBV23-1 is treated as an ORF (open reading frame) with a function not yet certain. V shed 3 bases and J shed 4 bases, with 12 bases lying between them. The CDR3 loop spans 14 amino acids. The CDR3 DNA follows: TGCGCCAGCAGTCATTGGCAGGGTGGAGAGACCCAGTACTTC. It encodes CASSHWQGGETQYF.

There are many counts of this clonotype. The rearrangement links TRBV12-3 or TRBV12-4 to TRBJ2-2; D remains ambiguous. CDR3 size: 14 residues. Trimming stripped 8 bases from V and 4 bases from J, with 14 bases between. The chain's CDR3 is CASGRVPGTGELFF. In DNA form, the CDR3 reads TGTGCCAGCGGACGCGTGCCTGGCACCGGGGAGCTGTTTTTT.

Many counts were recorded for this clonotype. The CDR3: CASSSRGGGTDTQYF. CDR3 bases: TGTGCCAGCAGCTCGCGGGGGGGCGGGACAGATACGCAGTATTTT. The rearrangement joins TRBV7-2 to TRBJ2-3, with 9 bases fitting TRBD2. Germline trimming cut 4 bases from V and 3 bases from J; bases unmatched to any gene: 5. The CDR3 runs to 15 residues. The germline V gene encodes CDR1 SGHTA and CDR2 FQGNSA.

This clonotype occurred a few times. The chain is built from TRBV20-1 and TRBJ2-1, with D tentatively TRBD1 or TRBD2 (5 bases each). V lost 3 bases and J 10 bases, leaving 16 bases between the germline ends. The V gene's germline CDR1 is DFQATT and CDR2 SNEGSKA (reference sequence). The CDR3 covers 13 residues. CDR3 loop: CSARGRYIAEQFF. The CDR3 nucleotides are TGCAGTGCTAGGGGACGGTACATAGCGGAGCAGTTCTTC.

V and J are TRBV12-3 or TRBV12-4 and TRBJ2-3; no clear D. The CDR3 spans 12 residues. V was cut by 5 bases and J by 11 bases, with 14 bases left in between. The CDR3 loop reads CASSPLVTMQYF. CDR3 DNA sequence: TGTGCCAGCAGTCCCTTAGTGACAATGCAGTATTTT.

The DNA for the CDR3 is TGTGCCAGCAGCTATAGCGGGGGGCTCAATGAGCAGTTCTTC. Amino acid sequence: CASSYSGGLNEQFF. The chain combines TRBV3-1 with TRBJ2-1; TRBD2 agrees at 10 bases. Germline CDR1 LGHDT, CDR2 YNNKEL (reference sequence). Losses at the gene ends were 5 bases for V and 6 bases for J; bases not matched to a gene: 4. The CDR3 extends over 14 amino acids.

The V call is TRBV15, the J call TRBJ2-7; D is unresolved. This CDR3 has 14 amino acids. V dropped 4 bases and J dropped 5 bases, with 15 bases sitting between them. In germline, CDR1 is LNHNV, CDR2 YYDKDF (reference sequence). CDR3 sequence (DNA): TGTGCCACCAGCAAGTGGGTATCCCTGGACGAGCAGTACGTC. Translating gives CATSKWVSLDEQYV.

The rearrangement joins TRBV7-9 to TRBJ1-5; tentative D call: TRBD1 (6 bases). The CDR3 consists of 12 residues. The germline V gene has CDR1 SEHNR and CDR2 FQNEAQ (reference sequence). The V and J ends lost 5 bases and 7 bases respectively, with 9 bases between them. The CDR3 DNA follows: TGTGCCAGCAGCACGGACAGCCAGCCCCAGCATTTT. It is translated as CASSTDSQPQHF.

This clonotype showed up many times. The rearrangement uses TRBV7-8 and TRBJ1-1, with 9 bases that match TRBD1. CDR1 is SGHVS, CDR2 FQNEAQ, per germline. Germline trimming cut 0 bases from V and 0 bases from J; bases unmatched to any gene: 2. This CDR3 region has 16 residues. Written as DNA, the CDR3 is TGTGCCAGCAGCTTAGCCGGGACAGGGATGAACACTGAAGCTTTCTTT. This codes for CASSLAGTGMNTEAFF.

J is TRBJ1-5 and V is TRBV6-6; TRBD1 aligns across 9 bases. This CDR3 is 14 amino acids long. CDR1 is MNHNY and CDR2 is SVGAGI in the germline V gene (reference sequence). The CDR3 region is CAVGGQGANQPQHF. The CDR3, as DNA: TGTGCAGTCGGGGGACAGGGAGCAAATCAGCCCCAGCATTTT.

This clonotype has more than one count but fewer than ten. The rearrangement links TRBV6-1 to TRBJ2-1; D call uncertain. From germline, CDR1 is MNHNS and CDR2 SASEGT. The germline V and J ends were trimmed by 6 bases and 4 bases, with 19 bases remaining between them. CDR3 length equals 16 residues. CDR3 sequence reads: CASRETDLSTYNEQFF. The DNA for the CDR3 is TGTGCCAGCAGGGAGACGGACCTATCCACTTACAATGAGCAGTTCTTC.

The V and J genes are TRBV6-4 and TRBJ2-1; D gene uncertain. The germline gives CDR1 MRHNA, CDR2 SNTAGT. CDR3 size: 15 residues. The germline V and J ends were trimmed by 0 bases and 10 bases, with 16 bases remaining between them. CDR3 nucleotide sequence: TGTGCCAGCAGTGACTCCCCAGGAGATCTCCAGGAGCAGTTCTTC. Its translation: CASSDSPGDLQEQFF.

This chain connects TRBV6-5 to TRBJ1-2; 8 bases are a match to TRBD1. The CDR3 totals 14 residues. Germline V gives CDR1 MNHEY, CDR2 SVGAGI. J was trimmed by 6 bases and V by 2 bases; bases with no gene match: 5. CDR3 sequence reads: CASSYIQGADGYTF. CDR3 nucleotides: TGTGCCAGCAGTTACATTCAGGGGGCTGATGGCTACACCTTC.

The CDR3 DNA is TGCAGCGCTACGACTGTGGTGACTAACTATGGCTACACCTTC. Its protein is CSATTVVTNYGYTF. The chain links TRBV29-1 to TRBJ1-2; D unresolved. Germline assignment: CDR1 SQVTM and CDR2 ANQGSEA. V was cut by 7 bases and J by 0 bases, with 15 bases left in between. The CDR3 length is 14 residues.

The chain links TRBV14 to TRBJ2-7; TRBD2 matches 7 bases. Germline lookup yields CDR1 SGHDN and CDR2 FVKESK. V shed 0 bases and J 4 bases; nucleotides not matched to a gene: 9. The CDR3 runs to 16 residues. Written as DNA, the CDR3 is TGTGCCAGCAGCCAAGATGCCAACGGGGGGATATACGAGCAGTACTTC. Encoded protein: CASSQDANGGIYEQYF.

The rearrangement uses TRBV2 and TRBJ1-2; D call uncertain. Trimming cost V 3 bases and J 1 base, with 9 bases left between them. Per the germline V gene, CDR1 is SNHLY and CDR2 is FYNNEI. CDR3 length: 14 residues. CDR3 region: CASSEGPINYGYTF. The DNA of the CDR3 is TGTGCCAGCAGTGAGGGCCCCATTAACTATGGCTACACCTTC.